The clone carrying this T cell receptor (beta chain) was detected ten times or more. The antigen remains unidentified. This entry belongs to a study of CD8+CD57+ T cells in acquired aplastic anemia. Study as a whole: Yields of DNA that came from sorted CD4+ and CD8+ cells averaged around 3 ug. General study points: Patients did not significantly differ from controls in CD8+ Simpson's diversity.

For CDR3 and TCR beta VDJ profiling, genomic DNA was the template used. TCRdb passed the reads through MiXCR, listing each CDR3 protein once. The sample lists approximately 180,000 distinct CDR3 sequences, around half seen once, with about 1.2% in the top ten. By flow cytometry, patients selected for sequencing had shown an expansion of CD8+CD57+ cells. All participating patients were living with severe acquired aplastic anemia. There are 16 residues in the CDR3. V shed 6 bases and J shed 1 base, with 19 bases lying between them. From germline, CDR1 is SGHVS and CDR2 FNYEAQ. The TCR comes from a human donor with aplastic anemia. This rearrangement joins TRBV7-6 to TRBJ2-7; D is possibly TRBD1 (6 bases). The sequencing sample was made of sorted CD4+, CD8+, or CD8+CD57+ T cells (not recorded which) from PBMCs. CDR3 sequence reads: CASRLDRQWGSYEQYF. Written as DNA, the CDR3 is TGTGCCAGCAGGTTGGACAGACAATGGGGGTCCTACGAGCAGTACTTC.